This T cell receptor (beta chain) was documented in a study of CD8+ T cells in alopecia areata. Looking at the study overall: The tofacitinib course ran for 6 to 18 months and was followed by 6 months off drug. Study-level findings and limits: Although TCR sharing was seen in mice, sharing across patients was less clear, possibly for HLA-related reasons.

Lesional scalp punch biopsies and peripheral blood were collected from alopecia areata patients. Sequencing templates came from extracted RNA that was reverse transcribed into cDNA. The method was immunoSEQ multiplex PCR; TCRdb's version includes in-frame clones alone and lacks a portion of them. Here the sample spans roughly 150,000 clones, around half being singletons. This CDR3 contains 20 residues. The V gene lost 1 base and the J gene lost 4 bases, with 28 bases spanning the gap. The germline V gene encodes CDR1 SGHVS and CDR2 FNYEAQ. This clone has more than one count but fewer than ten. Its antigen is currently unknown.

The gene calls are TRBV7-6 and TRBJ2-5; a weak D match, TRBD1 (5 bases). The sequence came from a human donor with alopecia areata. The specimen comprised CD8+ T cells sorted from blood, sampled at week 0. The CDR3 here is CASSLVRLAGYEIGGETQYF. The CDR3 DNA is TGTGCCAGCAGCTTAGTTAGGTTGGCAGGGTATGAGATCGGCGGAGAGACCCAGTACTTC.